These T cell receptor beta chains were read from a single sample in a study of blood T cell repertoires in COVID-19. Sequenced by immunoSEQ multiplex PCR; TCRdb stores in-frame clones only, minus some. The table lists 200,000 to 300,000 clones, just under 85% of them singletons. Specimen: peripheral blood. The receptors shown here come from a woman in her fifties or sixties with active or convalescent COVID-19. The conserved cysteine and the conserved F or W are not part of the CDR3 here. The order of the fields is J gene, V gene, CDR3 protein.

TRBJ2-1 TRBV5-1 ASGGQGGWDEQF
TRBJ2-2 TRBV5-1 ATTTGVGELF
TRBJ1-6 TRBV28 ASSLVGVKSPLH
TRBJ2-1 TRBV6-2/TRBV6-3 ASSLAGGLYEQF
TRBJ2-3 TRBV12-5 ASSGLAGTDTQY
TRBJ1-1 TRBV2 ASSARSTEAF
TRBJ2-1 TRBV6-1 ASSEPPPGTGVYEQF
TRBJ2-6 TRBV28 ASSSHPGLGANVLT
TRBJ1-1 TRBV19 ASSTGQGRRVNTEAF
TRBJ2-1 TRBV2 ASRFAGVINEQF